A single T cell receptor beta chain is shown here with its context. The V and J ends lost 5 bases and 2 bases, in that order; junction bases with no gene match: 6. This CDR3 is 16 amino acids long. The germline V gene encodes CDR1 SGHAT and CDR2 FQNNGV. This sample is drawn from a study of blood T cell repertoires in COVID-19. The overall study: PBMCs, B-cell-depleted T cells, or T cells were the source of the cDNA or gDNA that made up the material.

The table came from immunoSEQ multiplex PCR; TCRdb's copy has only in-frame clones and leaves some out. The table includes 190,000 or so clones, around 90% detected once. This sequence joins TRBV11-2 and TRBJ2-3, with 11 bases fitting TRBD2. Sequences were obtained from PBMCs or T cells enriched from blood (not recorded which). The sequence was collected from a woman aged 18-30 years who had recovered from COVID-19. As DNA, the CDR3 is TGTGCCAGCAGCATCCGACTAGCGGGGAACACAGATACGCAGTATTTT. Translating gives CASSIRLAGNTDTQYF.